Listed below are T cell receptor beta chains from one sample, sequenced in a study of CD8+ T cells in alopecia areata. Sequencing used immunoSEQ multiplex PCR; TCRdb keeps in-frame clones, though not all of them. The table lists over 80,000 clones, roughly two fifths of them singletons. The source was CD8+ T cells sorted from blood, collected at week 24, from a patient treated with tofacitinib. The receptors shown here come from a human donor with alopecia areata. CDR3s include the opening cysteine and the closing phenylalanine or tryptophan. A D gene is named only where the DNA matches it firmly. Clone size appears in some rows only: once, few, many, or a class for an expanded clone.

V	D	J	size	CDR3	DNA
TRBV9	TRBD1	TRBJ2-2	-	CASSAAGTGPPGELFF	TGTGCCAGCAGCGCAGCCGGGACAGGCCCACCCGGGGAGCTGTTTTTT
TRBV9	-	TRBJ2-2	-	CASSETTGELFF	TGTGCCAGCAGCGAAACGACCGGGGAGCTGTTTTTT
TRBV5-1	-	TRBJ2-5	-	CASISPKETQYF	TGCGCCAGCATCAGCCCCAAAGAGACCCAGTACTTC
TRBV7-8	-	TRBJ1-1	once	CASSPPTGNTEAFF	TGTGCCAGCAGCCCCCCGACAGGGAACACTGAAGCTTTCTTT
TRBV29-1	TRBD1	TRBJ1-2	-	CSVPDRGFYGYTF	TGCAGCGTGCCTGACAGGGGGTTTTATGGCTACACCTTC
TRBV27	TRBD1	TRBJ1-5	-	CASRGGGAGQPQHF	TGTGCCAGCAGGGGAGGGGGCGCAGGACAGCCCCAGCATTTT
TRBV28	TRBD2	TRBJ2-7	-	CASSLWTSGSLNYEQYF	TGTGCCAGCAGTTTATGGACTAGCGGGAGTCTAAACTACGAGCAGTACTTC
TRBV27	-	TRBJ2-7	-	CASSSVPHTGNEQYF	TGTGCCAGCAGTTCGGTTCCTCACACTGGTAACGAGCAGTACTTC
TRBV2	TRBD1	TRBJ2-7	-	CASSSGQGYEQYF	TGTGCCAGCAGCTCCGGACAGGGCTACGAGCAGTACTTC
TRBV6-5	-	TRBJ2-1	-	CASSYDSYNEQFF	TGTGCCAGCAGTTACGACAGCTACAATGAGCAGTTCTTC
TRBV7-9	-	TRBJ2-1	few	CASSLGQGTYNEQFF	TGTGCCAGCAGCTTAGGCCAAGGAACCTACAATGAGCAGTTCTTC
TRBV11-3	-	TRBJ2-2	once	CASSLLGGELFF	TGTGCCAGCAGCTTACTGGGCGGGGAGCTGTTTTTT
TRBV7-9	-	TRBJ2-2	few	CASSPRVEGELFF	TGTGCCAGCAGCCCCAGGGTGGAAGGGGAGCTGTTTTTT
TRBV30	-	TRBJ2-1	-	CAWTSSYNEQFF	TGTGCCTGGACAAGCTCCTACAATGAGCAGTTCTTC
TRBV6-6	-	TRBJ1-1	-	CASSYFFEGTEAFF	TGTGCCAGCAGTTACTTTTTTGAAGGCACTGAAGCTTTCTTT
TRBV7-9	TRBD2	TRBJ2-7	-	CASSFGGSFNEQYF	TGTGCCAGCAGCTTTGGCGGGAGCTTCAACGAGCAGTACTTC
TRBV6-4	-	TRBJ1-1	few	CASSAEGVNTEAFF	TGTGCCAGCAGTGCTGAGGGTGTGAACACTGAAGCTTTCTTT
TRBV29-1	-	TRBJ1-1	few	CSARDVNTEFQLFF	TGCAGCGCACGGGACGTGAACACTGAATTCCAGCTTTTCTTT
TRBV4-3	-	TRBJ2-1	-	CASSRRTDSYNEQFF	TGCGCCAGCAGCCGCCGGACAGACTCCTACAATGAGCAGTTCTTC
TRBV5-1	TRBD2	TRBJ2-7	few	CASRAGDYEQYF	TGCGCCAGCAGAGCGGGGGACTACGAGCAGTACTTC
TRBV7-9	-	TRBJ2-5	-	CASSLNRRDQETQYF	TGTGCCAGCAGCTTGAACAGGCGAGACCAAGAGACCCAGTACTTC
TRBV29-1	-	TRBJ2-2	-	CSVEARGLNTGELFF	TGCAGCGTTGAAGCGCGGGGCTTGAACACCGGGGAGCTGTTTTTT
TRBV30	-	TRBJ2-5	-	CAWSEGGRWETQYF	TGTGCCTGGAGTGAGGGGGGGCGCTGGGAGACCCAGTACTTC
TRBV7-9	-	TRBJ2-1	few	CAATGSYNEQFF	TGTGCCGCCACCGGTTCCTACAATGAGCAGTTCTTC
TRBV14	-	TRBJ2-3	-	CASSRPSSGAGITDTQYF	TGTGCCAGCAGCCGACCAAGTTCAGGGGCCGGGATCACAGATACGCAGTATTTT
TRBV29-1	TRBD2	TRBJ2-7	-	CSGRLAGVDEQYF	TGCAGCGGGCGACTAGCGGGAGTAGATGAGCAGTACTTC
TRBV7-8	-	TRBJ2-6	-	CASSLSTAGTGANVLTF	TGTGCCAGCAGCTTATCCACCGCAGGGACTGGGGCCAACGTCCTGACTTTC
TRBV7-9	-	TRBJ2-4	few	CASSPEQRIAKNIQYF	TGTGCCAGCAGCCCAGAACAAAGAATAGCCAAAAACATTCAGTACTTC
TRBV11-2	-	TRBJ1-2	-	CASSLAAEEHYGYTF	TGTGCCAGCAGCTTAGCGGCAGAGGAACACTATGGCTACACCTTC
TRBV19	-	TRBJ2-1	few	CASSQGLYNEQFF	TGTGCCAGTAGTCAAGGTCTGTACAATGAGCAGTTCTTC
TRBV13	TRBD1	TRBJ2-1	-	CASSSPGQGLHEQFF	TGTGCCAGCAGCTCTCCGGGACAGGGGTTGCATGAGCAGTTCTTC
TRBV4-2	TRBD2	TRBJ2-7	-	CASSQGLAGAYEQYF	TGTGCCAGCAGCCAAGGTTTAGCGGGAGCCTACGAGCAGTACTTC
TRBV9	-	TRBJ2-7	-	CASSITAGEQYF	TGTGCCAGTAGCATAACAGCAGGCGAGCAGTACTTC
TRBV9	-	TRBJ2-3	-	CASSAGGSGRTDTQYF	TGTGCCAGCAGCGCGGGGGGCAGCGGCCGCACAGATACGCAGTATTTT
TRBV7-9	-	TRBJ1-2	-	CASSLVGQNYGYTF	TGTGCCAGCAGCTTAGTCGGACAGAACTATGGCTACACCTTC
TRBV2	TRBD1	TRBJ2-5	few	CASTPSPGTGSQETQYF	TGTGCCAGCACCCCCTCCCCCGGGACAGGGTCCCAAGAGACCCAGTACTTC
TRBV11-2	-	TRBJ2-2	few	CASSLSPGELFF	TGTGCCAGCAGCTTATCACCCGGGGAGCTGTTTTTT
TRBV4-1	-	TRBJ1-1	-	CASSQIWGTEAFF	TGCGCCAGCAGCCAGATTTGGGGCACTGAAGCTTTCTTT
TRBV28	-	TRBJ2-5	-	CASNPDRNQETQYF	TGTGCCAGCAACCCCGACAGGAACCAAGAGACCCAGTACTTC
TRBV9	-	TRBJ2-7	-	CASSPQGYEQYF	TGTGCCAGCAGCCCCCAAGGCTACGAGCAGTACTTC
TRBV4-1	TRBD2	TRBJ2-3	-	CASSQTPAGTTDTQYF	TGCGCCAGCAGCCAGACCCCAGCGGGAACGACAGATACGCAGTATTTT
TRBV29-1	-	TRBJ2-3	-	CSVVVGSENTQYF	TGCAGCGTTGTGGTCGGCTCGGAAAATACGCAGTATTTT
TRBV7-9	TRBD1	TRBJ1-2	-	CASSSRDRPNYGYTF	TGTGCCAGCAGTTCCCGGGACAGACCTAACTATGGCTACACCTTC
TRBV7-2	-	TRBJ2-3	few	CASSLATGLTDTQYF	TGTGCCAGCAGCTTAGCAACCGGACTGACAGATACGCAGTATTTT
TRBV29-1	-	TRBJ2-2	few	CSVPDQGNTGELFF	TGCAGCGTTCCGGACCAGGGGAACACCGGGGAGCTGTTTTTT
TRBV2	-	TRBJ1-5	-	CASTKGRVNQPQHF	TGTGCCAGCACCAAAGGCAGGGTAAATCAGCCCCAGCATTTT
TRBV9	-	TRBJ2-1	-	CASSVDGRGWGNEQFF	TGTGCCAGCAGCGTAGATGGCCGGGGTTGGGGCAATGAGCAGTTCTTC
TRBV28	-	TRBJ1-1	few	CASSPITINTEAFF	TGTGCCAGCAGCCCCATTACAATAAACACTGAAGCTTTCTTT
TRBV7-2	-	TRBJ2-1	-	CASSPAPYNEQFF	TGTGCCAGCAGCCCGGCCCCCTACAATGAGCAGTTCTTC
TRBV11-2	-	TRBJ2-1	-	CASSRTNEQFF	TGTGCCAGCAGCCGGACTAATGAGCAGTTCTTC
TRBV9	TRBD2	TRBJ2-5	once	CASSAGGRLYQETQYF	TGTGCCAGCAGCGCGGGCGGGAGGCTCTATCAAGAGACCCAGTACTTC